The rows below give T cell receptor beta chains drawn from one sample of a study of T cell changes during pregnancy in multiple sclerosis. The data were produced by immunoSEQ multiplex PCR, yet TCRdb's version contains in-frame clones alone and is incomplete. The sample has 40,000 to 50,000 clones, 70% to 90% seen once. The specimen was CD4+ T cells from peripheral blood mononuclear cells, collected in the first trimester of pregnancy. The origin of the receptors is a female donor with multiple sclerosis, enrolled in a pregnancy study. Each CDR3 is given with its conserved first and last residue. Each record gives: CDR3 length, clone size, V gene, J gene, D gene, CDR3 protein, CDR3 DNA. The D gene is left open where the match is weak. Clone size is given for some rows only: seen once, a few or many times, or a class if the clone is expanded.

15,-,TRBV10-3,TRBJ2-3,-,CAISEGTGKGRAQYF,TGTGCCATCAGTGAGGGTACAGGGAAGGGGCGGGCGCAGTATTTT
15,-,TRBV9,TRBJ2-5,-,CASSAKQGYQETQYF,TGTGCCAGCAGCGCGAAACAGGGATACCAAGAGACCCAGTACTTC
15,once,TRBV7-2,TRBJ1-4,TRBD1,CASSGRQGMNEKLFF,TGTGCCAGCAGCGGCCGACAGGGAATGAATGAAAAACTGTTTTTT
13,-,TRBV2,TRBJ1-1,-,CASSVGQNTEAFF,TGTGCCAGCAGTGTGGGGCAAAACACTGAAGCTTTCTTT
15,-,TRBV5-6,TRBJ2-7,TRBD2,CASRQSGKNWYEQYF,TGTGCCAGCAGACAGAGCGGGAAAAATTGGTACGAGCAGTACTTC
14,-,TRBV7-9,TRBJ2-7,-,CASSLDLGFGEQYF,TGTGCCAGCAGCTTAGATCTAGGATTCGGCGAGCAGTACTTC
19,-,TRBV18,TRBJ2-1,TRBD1,CASSSVPGQGLSSYNEQFF,TGTGCCAGCTCATCTGTCCCGGGACAGGGGTTGAGCTCCTACAATGAGCAGTTCTTC
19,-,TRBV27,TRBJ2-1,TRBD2,CASSSPGASGRISYNEQFF,TGTGCCAGCAGTTCCCCGGGGGCTAGCGGGAGGATCTCCTACAATGAGCAGTTCTTC
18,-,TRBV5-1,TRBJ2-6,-,CASTKGLGPSSGANVLTF,TGCGCCAGCACCAAGGGGCTGGGCCCTAGCTCTGGGGCCAACGTCCTGACTTTC
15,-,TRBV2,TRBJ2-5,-,CASRGGGGLGETQYF,TGTGCCAGCAGGGGCGGAGGGGGCTTGGGAGAGACCCAGTACTTC
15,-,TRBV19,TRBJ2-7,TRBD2,CASQSSGAGAGEQYF,TGTGCCAGCCAGTCTTCCGGGGCGGGAGCCGGCGAGCAGTACTTC
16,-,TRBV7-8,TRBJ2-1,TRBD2,CASSLPGLAGLNEQFF,TGTGCCAGCAGCTTGCCGGGACTAGCGGGACTTAATGAGCAGTTCTTC
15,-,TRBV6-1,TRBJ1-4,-,CASSEADRINEKLFF,TGTGCCAGCAGTGAAGCCGACAGGATCAATGAAAAACTGTTTTTT
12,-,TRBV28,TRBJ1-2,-,CASSWNSPGYTF,TGTGCCAGCAGTTGGAACAGCCCAGGCTACACCTTC
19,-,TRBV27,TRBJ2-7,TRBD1,CASSLFSPGQAITPYEQYF,TGTGCCAGCAGTTTATTCTCCCCGGGACAGGCGATAACCCCCTACGAGCAGTACTTC
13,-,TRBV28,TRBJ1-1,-,CASRLRGNTEAFF,TGTGCCAGCAGATTACGGGGGAACACTGAAGCTTTCTTT
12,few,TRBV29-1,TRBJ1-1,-,CSVDRSGLGAFF,TGCAGCGTTGATAGAAGCGGTTTAGGGGCTTTCTTT
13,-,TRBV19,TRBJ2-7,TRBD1,CAVGTGKAYEQYF,TGTGCCGTTGGGACAGGGAAAGCCTACGAGCAGTACTTC
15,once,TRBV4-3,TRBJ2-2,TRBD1,CASSHSTGGAGELFF,TGCGCCAGCAGCCATTCGACAGGGGGGGCCGGGGAGCTGTTTTTT
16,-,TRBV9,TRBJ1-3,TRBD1,CASSPDPRGPGNTIYF,TGTGCCAGCAGTCCTGACCCGAGGGGGCCCGGAAACACCATATATTTT
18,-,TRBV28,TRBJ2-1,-,CARSSDKSGTGSHNEQFF,TGTGCCAGGAGCTCAGATAAGAGCGGGACAGGATCCCACAATGAGCAGTTCTTC
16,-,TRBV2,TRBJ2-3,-,CASSAQGLRATDTQYF,TGTGCCAGCAGTGCCCAGGGGTTAAGGGCCACAGATACGCAGTATTTT
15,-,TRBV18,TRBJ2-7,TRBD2,CASSPKTSGSGEQYF,TGTGCCAGCTCACCAAAGACTAGCGGGAGCGGTGAGCAGTACTTC
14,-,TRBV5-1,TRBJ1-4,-,CASSSKGGNEKLFF,TGCGCCAGCAGCTCCAAGGGAGGAAATGAAAAACTGTTTTTT
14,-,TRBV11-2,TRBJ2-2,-,CASSLGRNTGELFF,TGTGCCAGCAGCTTGGGCAGGAACACCGGGGAGCTGTTTTTT
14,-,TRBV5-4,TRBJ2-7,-,CASSRQGGTYEQYF,TGTGCCAGCAGCCGACAGGGAGGCACCTACGAGCAGTACTTC
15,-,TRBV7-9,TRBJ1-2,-,CASSFSTGRTYGYTF,TGTGCCAGCAGCTTTAGCACAGGTCGTACCTATGGCTACACCTTC
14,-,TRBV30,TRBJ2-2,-,CAWRGLGGTGELFF,TGTGCCTGGAGAGGGTTGGGAGGAACCGGGGAGCTGTTTTTT
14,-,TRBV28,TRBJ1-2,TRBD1,CASRPDRAFGGYTF,TGTGCCAGCAGGCCCGACAGGGCCTTTGGTGGCTACACCTTC
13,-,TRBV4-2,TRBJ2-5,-,CASSQDLQETQYF,TGTGCCAGCAGCCAAGATCTCCAAGAGACCCAGTACTTC
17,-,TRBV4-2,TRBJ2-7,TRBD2,CASSQDPSSGDPYEQYF,TGTGCCAGCAGCCAAGACCCCTCTAGCGGGGATCCCTACGAGCAGTACTTC
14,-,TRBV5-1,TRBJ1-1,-,CASSGPGQSTEAFF,TGCGCCAGCAGCGGACCAGGGCAGAGCACTGAAGCTTTCTTT
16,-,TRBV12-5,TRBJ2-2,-,CASGLARQVPAGELFF,TGTGCTAGTGGTTTGGCGAGACAGGTTCCGGCCGGGGAGCTGTTTTTT
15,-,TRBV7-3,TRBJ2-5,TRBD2,CASSSQGTSQETQYF,TGTGCCAGCAGCTCGCAAGGGACTAGCCAGGAGACCCAGTACTTC
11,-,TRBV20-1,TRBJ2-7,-,CSASGLYEQYF,TGCAGTGCTTCAGGGTTATACGAGCAGTACTTC
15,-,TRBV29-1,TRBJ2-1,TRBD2,CSVELGLAGYNEQFF,TGCAGCGTTGAGCTAGGACTAGCGGGGTACAATGAGCAGTTCTTC
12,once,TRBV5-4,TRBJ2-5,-,CASSLAQETQYF,TGTGCCAGCAGCTTGGCTCAGGAGACCCAGTACTTC
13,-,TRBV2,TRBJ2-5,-,CASLSGGQETQYF,TGTGCCAGCCTATCCGGCGGGCAAGAGACCCAGTACTTC
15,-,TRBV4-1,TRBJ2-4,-,CASSQGRGGENIQYF,TGCGCCAGCAGCCAAGGGAGGGGTGGTGAAAACATTCAGTACTTC
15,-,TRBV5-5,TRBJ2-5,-,CASSFGVAKGETQYF,TGTGCCAGCAGCTTCGGGGTAGCGAAGGGAGAGACCCAGTACTTC
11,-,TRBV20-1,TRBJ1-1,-,CSARPRTYGFF,TGCAGTGCTAGACCCCGGACATACGGTTTCTTT
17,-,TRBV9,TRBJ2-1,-,CASSPTVGASSYNEQFF,TGTGCCAGCAGCCCAACTGTGGGGGCTAGCTCCTACAATGAGCAGTTCTTC
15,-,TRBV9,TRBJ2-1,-,CASSVGQDSYNEQFF,TGTGCCAGCAGCGTAGGACAGGACTCCTACAATGAGCAGTTCTTC
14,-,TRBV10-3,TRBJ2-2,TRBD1,CAISLGQGAGELFF,TGTGCCATCAGTCTTGGACAGGGGGCCGGGGAGCTGTTTTTT
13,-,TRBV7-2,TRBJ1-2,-,CASSLTSNYGYTF,TGTGCCAGCAGCTTGACATCGAACTATGGCTACACCTTC
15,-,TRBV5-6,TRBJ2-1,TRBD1,CASSLAGGAGNEQFF,TGTGCCAGCAGCTTGGCAGGGGGCGCAGGGAATGAGCAGTTCTTC
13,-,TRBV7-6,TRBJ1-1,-,CASSLGGVTEAFF,TGTGCCAGCAGCTTAGGGGGGGTCACTGAAGCTTTCTTT
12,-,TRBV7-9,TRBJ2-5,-,CASSLIGETQYF,TGTGCCAGCAGCTTAATCGGGGAGACCCAGTACTTC
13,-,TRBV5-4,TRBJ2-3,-,CATTGRATDTQYF,TGTGCCACCACTGGGAGAGCCACAGATACGCAGTATTTT
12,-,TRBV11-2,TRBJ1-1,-,CASSPQQPTAFF,TGTGCCAGCAGCCCACAACAACCAACAGCTTTCTTT
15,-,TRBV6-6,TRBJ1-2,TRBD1,CASSPVTGGNYGYTF,TGTGCCAGCAGCCCCGTAACAGGGGGCAACTATGGCTACACCTTC
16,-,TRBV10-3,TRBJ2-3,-,CAISESSGRGTDTQYF,TGTGCCATCAGTGAGTCGAGTGGGCGGGGCACAGATACGCAGTATTTT
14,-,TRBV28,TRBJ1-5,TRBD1,CASTGQGAWQPQHF,TGTGCCAGCACCGGCCAGGGGGCATGGCAGCCCCAGCATTTT
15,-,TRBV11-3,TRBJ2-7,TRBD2,CASSFTSSGVYEQYF,TGTGCCAGCAGCTTTACGTCTAGCGGGGTGTACGAGCAGTACTTC
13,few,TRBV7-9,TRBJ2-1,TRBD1,CASRQGARNEQFF,TGTGCCAGTCGACAGGGGGCGCGGAATGAGCAGTTCTTC
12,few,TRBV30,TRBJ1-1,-,CAWRGRGTEAFF,TGTGCCTGGAGGGGGAGAGGGACTGAAGCTTTCTTT
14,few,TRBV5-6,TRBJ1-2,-,CASSPGQPNYGYTF,TGTGCCAGCAGCCCCGGACAGCCTAACTATGGCTACACCTTC
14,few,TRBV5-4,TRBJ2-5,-,CASSSLTSRETQYF,TGTGCCAGCAGCTCGTTGACTAGTAGGGAGACCCAGTACTTC
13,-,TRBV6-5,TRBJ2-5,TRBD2,CASRRTSGETQYF,TGTGCCAGCAGAAGGACTAGTGGAGAGACCCAGTACTTC